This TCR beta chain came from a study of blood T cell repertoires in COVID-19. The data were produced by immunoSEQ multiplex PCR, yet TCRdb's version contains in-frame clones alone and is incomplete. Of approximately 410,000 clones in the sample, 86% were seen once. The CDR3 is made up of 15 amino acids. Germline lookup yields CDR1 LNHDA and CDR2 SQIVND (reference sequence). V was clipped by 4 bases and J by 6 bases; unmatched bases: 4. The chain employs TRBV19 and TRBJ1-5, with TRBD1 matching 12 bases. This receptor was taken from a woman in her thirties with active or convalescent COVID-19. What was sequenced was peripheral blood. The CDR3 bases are TGTGCCAGTAGTAAGGGACAGGGGGCGGGTCAGCCCCAGCATTTT. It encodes CASSKGQGAGQPQHF.